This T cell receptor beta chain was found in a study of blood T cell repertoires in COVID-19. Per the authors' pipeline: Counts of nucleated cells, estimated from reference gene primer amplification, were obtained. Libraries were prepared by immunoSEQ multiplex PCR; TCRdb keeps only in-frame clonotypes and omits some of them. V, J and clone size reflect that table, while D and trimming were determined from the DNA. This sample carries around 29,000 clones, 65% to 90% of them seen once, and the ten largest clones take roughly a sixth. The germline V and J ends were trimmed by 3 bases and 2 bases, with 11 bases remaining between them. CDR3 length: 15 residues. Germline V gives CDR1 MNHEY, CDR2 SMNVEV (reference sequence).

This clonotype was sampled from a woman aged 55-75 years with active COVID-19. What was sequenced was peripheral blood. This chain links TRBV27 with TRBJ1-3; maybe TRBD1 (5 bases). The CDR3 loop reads CASSLGGGPGNTIYF. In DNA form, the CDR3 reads TGTGCCAGCAGTTTGGGGGGGGGTCCTGGAAACACCATATATTTT.